The clone carrying this TCR beta chain occurred once. CDR1 and CDR2 (germline): DFQATT, SNEGSKA (reference sequence). The CDR3 loop spans 13 amino acids. Through a sample-barcoded 5' primer and a J-beta primer mix, a second PCR was run for roughly 6 to 12 cycles. MiXCR, run by TCRdb on the 5' RACE reads, gives a single entry per CDR3 protein. Altogether hundreds of thousands of distinct CDR3 sequences are present, roughly 60% being singletons, with the ten largest covering about 20%. This record belongs to a study of blood T cells in healthy people across ages. Input material: blood. The TCR was taken from a man younger than 40 in good health. The V gene is TRBV20-1, the J gene TRBJ2-5; D is undetermined. The DNA end lines up better with TRBJ2-1; the J call may be wrong. CDR3 DNA sequence: TGCAGTGCTAGAATCACCAGGCAAGAGACCCAGTTCTTC. Translation: CSARITRQETQFF.